These 30 T cell receptor beta chains came from one sample sequenced in a study of CD8 T cells in Susac syndrome. With random hexamers, about 0.5 to 1 ug RNA was reverse transcribed. TCRdb reprocessed the immunoSEQ multiplex PCR reads with MiXCR, giving one entry per CDR3 protein. The sample gives around 130,000 distinct CDR3 sequences, around nine tenths of which show up once; under 0.25% is in the top ten. Sequencing input: CD8+ T cells from PBMCs. These receptors all stem from a human donor with multiple sclerosis.

The chain links TRBV3-1 to TRBJ2-3; D gene unclear. This CDR3 comprises 14 residues. CDR1 and CDR2 (germline): LGHDT, YNNKEL (reference sequence). V was cut by 1 base and J by 7 bases, with 12 bases left in between. The CDR3 region has the DNA TGTGCCAGCAGCCAAGCTCTAGAACCCAATACGCAGTATTTT. It specifies CASSQALEPNTQYF.

This clonotype was seen only a few times. This chain uses TRBV27 with TRBJ2-1; 7 bases map to TRBD1. The CDR3 extends over 13 amino acids. Germline trimming cut 0 bases from V and 10 bases from J; bases unmatched to any gene: 3. CDR1 MNHEY and CDR2 SMNVEV come from the germline V gene (reference sequence). CDR3 sequence: CASSLSEGGEQFF. The CDR3 DNA is TGTGCCAGCAGTTTATCGGAAGGGGGCGAGCAGTTCTTC.

The CDR3 loop is CASSQGRESNTGELFF. In nucleotides, the CDR3 is TGTGCCAGCAGCCAGGGACGGGAATCGAACACCGGGGAGCTGTTTTTT. This chain joins TRBV6-1 and TRBJ2-2, with D perhaps TRBD1 or TRBD2 (5 bases each). V lost 6 bases to trimming and J lost 0 bases, with 14 bases between them. CDR3 size: 16 residues. Germline V lookup: CDR1 MNHNS, CDR2 SASEGT.

As concerns this clonotype: A read error may produce the germline difference seen at one junction end. The CDR3, as DNA: TGCGCAGCCGGGGGGCATGGGGAGACTGAAGCTTTCTTT. It is translated as CAAGGHGETEAFF. The chain uses TRBV6-2 or TRBV6-3 and TRBJ1-1, with D perhaps matching TRBD1 (6 bases). Germline-derived CDR1 and CDR2 are MNHEY and SVGEGT. CDR3 size: 13 residues.

The V gene is TRBV7-6, the J gene TRBJ2-3; D remains unclear. The CDR3 length is 13 residues. Germline values: CDR1 SGHVS, CDR2 FNYEAQ. V lost 6 bases, J lost 0 bases, and 7 bases lay in between. CDR3 nucleotides: TGTGCCAGCAGAAAGTTTAGCACAGATACGCAGTATTTT. It is translated as CASRKFSTDTQYF.

This sequence joins TRBV7-4 and TRBJ2-3; D is unclear. This CDR3 contains 14 residues. Germline CDR1 and CDR2: SGHVT and SQSDAQ. V lost 7 bases and J 0 bases, leaving 11 bases between the germline ends. The CDR3 reads CASNYGASTDTQYF. Written as DNA, the CDR3 is TGTGCCAGCAACTATGGAGCTAGCACAGATACGCAGTATTTT.

Regarding this clonotype: At one end the junction does not follow the germline gene, possibly because of a read error. The CDR3 bases are TGTGCCAGCAGTTCCCGGGATGGCGGCAATGAGCAGTTCTTT. Translating it yields CASSSRDGGNEQFF. The chain is built from TRBV27 and TRBJ2-1; maybe TRBD2 (5 bases). Germline V CDR1 and CDR2: MNHEY, SMNVEV (reference sequence). This CDR3 has 14 amino acids.

V is TRBV7-9 and J is TRBJ2-2; either TRBD1 or TRBD2 may supply D (5 bases each). The CDR3 spans 12 residues. The germline gives CDR1 SEHNR, CDR2 FQNEAQ (reference sequence). Trimming left V 6 bases short and J 4 bases short, with 6 bases between. CDR3 bases: TGTGCCAGCAGGGGGACCACCGGGGAGCTGTTTTTT. This translates into CASRGTTGELFF.

The chain is built from TRBV30 and TRBJ2-1; D gene uncertain. This CDR3 region has 12 residues. CDR1 and CDR2 (germline): GTSNPN, SVGIG (reference sequence). Between the trimmed V and J ends, which lost 3 bases and 2 bases, there was a span of 5 bases. This CDR3 reads CAWRLTYNEQFF. CDR3 nucleotide sequence: TGTGCCTGGAGGCTGACCTACAATGAGCAGTTCTTC. Drawing the rest from reference TRBV30 and TRBJ2-1, the complete variable domain is SQTIHQWPATLVQPVGSPLSLECTVEGTSNPNLYWYRQAAGRGLQLLFYSVGIGQISSEVPQNLSASRPQDRQFILSSKKLLLSDSGFYLCAWRLTYNEQFFGPGTRLTVL.

V and J are TRBV28 and TRBJ2-1, with 7 bases identical to TRBD1. CDR1 is MDHEN, CDR2 SYDVKM, per germline. CDR3 size: 17 residues. The trim removed 3 bases at V and 8 bases at J, leaving 16 bases unmatched. CDR3 sequence: CASSFTTQGFGQDEQFF. The CDR3 DNA is TGTGCCAGCAGTTTTACCACACAGGGGTTTGGGCAGGATGAGCAGTTCTTC.

The gene calls are TRBV29-1 and TRBJ2-5, with D possibly matching TRBD2 (5 bases). CDR3 length equals 14 residues. Germline values: CDR1 SQVTM, CDR2 ANQGSEA. Trimming removed 4 bases at V and 2 bases at J, with 14 bases between. Here the CDR3 reads CSVVGMEAQETQYF. Written as DNA, the CDR3 is TGCAGCGTTGTTGGGATGGAGGCTCAAGAGACCCAGTACTTC.

The rearrangement joins TRBV7-3 to TRBJ2-4, with 8 positions matching TRBD1. The CDR3 runs 17 residues. Germline-derived CDR1 and CDR2 are SGHTA and FQGTGA. The V segment lost 1 base and the J segment 0 bases; nucleotides outside the gene matches: 5. CDR3 loop: CASSLMSQGAAKNIQYF. The CDR3 DNA is TGTGCCAGCAGCTTAATGTCGCAGGGGGCAGCCAAAAACATTCAGTACTTC.

The chain employs TRBV20-1 and TRBJ2-7, with TRBD2 matching over 9 bases. CDR1 and CDR2 from the germline V gene are DFQATT and SNEGSKA (reference sequence). The CDR3 length is 15 residues. The J segment lost 2 bases and the V segment lost 2 bases, leaving 7 bases of the junction unmatched. The CDR3 is CSARFTSGSPYEQYF. DNA for the CDR3: TGCAGTGCTAGATTTACTAGCGGGTCCCCCTACGAGCAGTACTTC.

V is TRBV15 and J is TRBJ2-7; 9 bases are a match to TRBD2. The length of the CDR3 is 16 residues. Germline V lookup: CDR1 LNHNV, CDR2 YYDKDF (reference sequence). Trimming at V came to 2 bases and at J to 5 bases, leaving 10 bases not matched to a gene. CDR3 DNA: TGTGCCACCAGCAGATTTCCCTTAGCGGGAGTCAACGAGCAGTACTTC. Translating it yields CATSRFPLAGVNEQYF.

The chain recombines TRBV6-5 with TRBJ2-7; tentative D call: TRBD1 (6 bases). Germline V gene sequence: CDR1 MNHEY, CDR2 SVGAGI. There are 14 residues in the CDR3. Trimming left V 0 bases short and J 6 bases short, with 12 bases between. DNA for the CDR3: TGTGCCAGCAGTTACTCGGGGGCTGGGCCCGAGCAGTACTTC. It is translated as CASSYSGAGPEQYF.

The V call is TRBV9, the J call TRBJ2-7, with 9 bases aligning to TRBD2. CDR3 length: 15 residues. Per the germline V gene, CDR1 is SGDLS and CDR2 is YYNGEE. V shed 0 bases and J 2 bases; nucleotides not matched to a gene: 3. The DNA for the CDR3 is TGTGCCAGCAGCGTAGGCGCGGGAGGGACCTACGAGCAGTACTTC. This encodes CASSVGAGGTYEQYF.

This sequence joins TRBV12-3 or TRBV12-4 and TRBJ2-7; no clear D gene. The CDR3 runs to 17 residues. V lost 3 bases to trimming and J lost 1 base, with 19 bases between them. CDR3 DNA: TGTGCCAGCAGTTTTGGACCCCCTGGGCGTTATTCCTACGAGCAGTACTTC. Translating it yields CASSFGPPGRYSYEQYF.

This chain links TRBV5-6 with TRBJ2-6; 8 bases match TRBD1. The CDR3 is 18 amino acids. Unmatched junction bases numbered 10, after V lost 4 bases and J lost 1 base. The germline CDR1 and CDR2 sequences are SGHDT and YYEEEE. The CDR3 DNA is TGTGCCAGCAGCCAGGACAGGGTGGTTAGTTCTGGGGCCAACGTCCTGACTTTC. Its protein product is CASSQDRVVSSGANVLTF.

This chain connects TRBV28 to TRBJ2-7; 8 positions agree with TRBD2. V gave up 3 bases and J gave up 7 bases; unmatched junction bases: 8. Germline values: CDR1 MDHEN, CDR2 SYDVKM. This CDR3 has 14 amino acids. CDR3 sequence (DNA): TGTGCCAGCAGTTTGGCAGCGGGAGAAAGTGAGCAGTACTTC. Translation: CASSLAAGESEQYF.

The chain carries TRBV2 and TRBJ2-2; D is undetermined. The length of the CDR3 is 14 residues. V lost 10 bases, J lost 1 base, and 13 bases lay in between. Germline lookup yields CDR1 SNHLY and CDR2 FYNNEI. The CDR3 DNA reads TGTGCCATACAGAAGAAATTGAACACCGGGGAGCTGTTTTTT. It specifies CAIQKKLNTGELFF.

The chain is built from TRBV19 and TRBJ1-1; 7 bases match TRBD1. The CDR3 length is 14 residues. Unmatched junction bases numbered 8, after V lost 5 bases and J lost 5 bases. Germline CDR1 and CDR2: LNHDA and SQIVND (reference sequence). The CDR3 DNA sequence: TGTGCCAGTAGTCCCTTGACAGGGTGGACTGAAGCTTTCTTT. Translating it yields CASSPLTGWTEAFF.

A remark on this clonotype: One end of the junction fails to match germline, which may point to a read error. The chain carries TRBV24-1 and TRBJ2-3; 7 bases align to TRBD2. CDR1 and CDR2 from the germline V gene are KGHDR and SFDVKD. This CDR3 has 13 residues. CDR3 residues: CATSETSRDTQYF. The CDR3 DNA follows: TGTGCCACGTCGGAGACTAGCAGAGATACGCAGTATTTT.

The chain couples TRBV4-1 to TRBJ2-3; D might be TRBD1 or TRBD2, each matching 5 bases. The CDR3 has 15 residues. CDR1 is MGHRA and CDR2 is YSYEKL in the germline V gene. V was shortened by 0 bases and J by 3 bases, with 10 bases between the two germline ends. The CDR3 DNA sequence: TGCGCCAGCAGCCAAGAGGGACGGGCTACAGATACGCAGTATTTT. Translation: CASSQEGRATDTQYF.

The CDR3 is CASTRGGELFF. The CDR3, as DNA: TGTGCCAGCACCCGCGGCGGGGAGCTGTTTTTT. The rearrangement uses TRBV12-3 or TRBV12-4 and TRBJ2-2; no clear D gene. V lost 7 bases and J lost 7, with 7 bases in between. This CDR3 contains 11 residues.

This chain links TRBV4-1 with TRBJ1-2; D not resolved. The germline CDR1 and CDR2 sequences are MGHRA and YSYEKL. V lost 2 bases and J 1 base, leaving 5 bases between the germline ends. CDR3 length equals 13 residues. The CDR3 DNA reads TGCGCCAGCAGCCAACAGGATAACTATGGCTACACCTTC. Translated, it gives CASSQQDNYGYTF.

The chain employs TRBV7-9 and TRBJ1-4; 8 nucleotides line up with TRBD1. The CDR3 has 13 residues. In germline, CDR1 is SEHNR, CDR2 FQNEAQ (reference sequence). Trimming took 5 bases from V and 8 from J; bases not matched to a gene: 4. CDR3 protein: CASSAGGAEKLFF. The CDR3 DNA sequence: TGTGCCAGCAGCGCAGGGGGCGCCGAAAAACTGTTTTTT.

This rearrangement joins TRBV7-9 to TRBJ1-1, with D unclear. This CDR3 spans 14 amino acids. CDR1 is SEHNR and CDR2 is FQNEAQ in the germline V gene (reference sequence). Trimming stripped 6 bases from V and 3 bases from J, with 14 bases between. The CDR3 DNA follows: TGTGCCAGCAGGGCTCGTGACACCTACACTGAAGCTTTCTTT. Encoded protein: CASRARDTYTEAFF.

The rearrangement uses TRBV27 and TRBJ2-1, with D perhaps matching TRBD1 (6 bases). CDR1 and CDR2 from the germline V gene are MNHEY and SMNVEV (reference sequence). CDR3 length: 13 residues. V was pared by 3 bases and J by 8 bases, with 11 bases between. Written as DNA, the CDR3 is TGTGCCAGCAGTTTCAACAGGGTCCATGAGCAGTTCTTC. Its protein product is CASSFNRVHEQFF.

This clonotype was observed a few times. The rearrangement uses TRBV6-5 and TRBJ1-1, with D perhaps matching TRBD1 (6 bases). Germline V CDR1 and CDR2: MNHEY, SVGAGI. The CDR3 contains 14 residues. The V end was cut by 6 bases, the J end by 1 base, with 12 bases between. For the CDR3, the DNA is TGTGCCAGCAGCTACAGGGTTCCGAACACTGAAGCTTTCTTT. Residues: CASSYRVPNTEAFF.

The chain joins TRBV18 to TRBJ2-1; D might be TRBD1 or TRBD2, each matching 5 bases. With 5 bases removed from V and 8 bases from J, the gap between germline ends came to 13 bases. CDR3 length equals 13 residues. CDR1 and CDR2 (germline): KGHSH, LQKENI. Written as DNA, the CDR3 is TGTGCCAGCTCAACTCAGGGAGTACATGAGCAGTTCTTC. Translation gives CASSTQGVHEQFF.